One sample yielded the 32 T cell receptor beta chains listed below, sequenced in a study of cytomegalovirus exposure and HLA in healthy donors (dated by TCRdb to 2015 to 2018). Receptor amplification or capture employed the immunoSEQ multiplex PCR assay. The multiplex PCR relied on a mix of 60 forward primers for TCR Vbeta segments and 13 reverse primers for TCR Jbeta segments. The table was pulled from immuneACCESS by TCRdb, which kept in-frame rearrangements only. Such tables lose some clones; where checked, under half of the loss comes from unresolved V genes, and the rest has no known cause. For this sample the table gives roughly 190,000 clones, of which 75% to 90% were detected only once. 1.3% of the sample rests with the top ten. The specimen was PBMCs. These receptors were taken from a young man in good health and CMV-seronegative.

The chain couples TRBV20-1 to TRBJ2-5; D might be TRBD1 (6 bases). The length of the CDR3 is 10 residues. Germline V gene data show CDR1 as DFQATT and CDR2 as SNEGSKA (reference sequence). Trimming left V 6 bases short and J 7 bases short, with 9 bases between. The CDR3 spells CSASGATQYF. In DNA, the CDR3 is TGCAGTGCATCAGGGGCGACCCAGTACTTC.

The chain combines TRBV30 with TRBJ1-1, with D hard to call. Between the trimmed V and J ends, which lost 2 bases and 11 bases, there was a span of 12 bases. Germline CDR1 GTSNPN, CDR2 SVGIG (reference sequence). This CDR3 spans 11 amino acids. The CDR3 DNA reads as TGTGCCTGGAGTCCCACTAATCGGGCTTTCTTT. It yields the protein CAWSPTNRAFF.

The chain joins TRBV9 to TRBJ2-3; D gene ambiguous. Trimming stripped 3 bases from V and 2 bases from J, with 13 bases between. Looked up from germline, CDR1 is SGDLS and CDR2 is YYNGEE. The CDR3 contains 15 residues. The CDR3 region has the DNA TGTGCCAGCAGCGCGGTACCGTTCTCCACAGATACGCAGTATTTT. Residues: CASSAVPFSTDTQYF. Drawing the rest from reference TRBV9 and TRBJ2-3, the complete variable domain is DSGVTQTPKHLITATGQRVTLRCSPRSGDLSVYWYQQSLDQGLQFLIQYYNGEERAKGNILERFSAQQFPDLHSELNLSSLELGDSALYFCASSAVPFSTDTQYFGPGTRLTVL.

The rearrangement uses TRBV28 and TRBJ1-5; the D gene is possibly TRBD1 (6 bases). V lost 2 bases, J lost 6 bases, and 11 bases lay in between. Germline CDR1 and CDR2: MDHEN and SYDVKM. This CDR3 has 14 residues. CDR3 coding DNA: TGTGCCAGCAGTTTACGGGGGGCGATTCAGCCCCAGCATTTT. Translating gives CASSLRGAIQPQHF.

The chain recombines TRBV10-3 with TRBJ2-1, with TRBD2 identical over 9 bases. The germline V gene has CDR1 ENHRY and CDR2 SYGVKD. The CDR3 contains 21 residues. J lost 2 bases, V lost 6 bases, and 23 bases had no gene match. CDR3 DNA sequence: TGTGCCATCAGCGAAGATGTGGGGCTAGCGGGATTAAAAGGCACCTACAATGAGCAGTTCTTC. Translating it yields CAISEDVGLAGLKGTYNEQFF.

The V and J genes are TRBV27 and TRBJ1-2, with 8 nucleotides matching TRBD1. CDR1 and CDR2 (germline): MNHEY, SMNVEV (reference sequence). This CDR3 region has 12 residues. Trimming at V came to 5 bases and at J to 8 bases, leaving 4 bases not matched to a gene. The CDR3 nucleotides are TGTGCCAGCAGTGCCGACAGGGGAGGCTACACCTTC. Protein: CASSADRGGYTF.

The chain is built from TRBV30 and TRBJ2-7; TRBD1 is a possible D gene (5 bases). V lost 0 bases and J lost 5, with 11 bases in between. The germline CDR1 and CDR2 sequences are GTSNPN and SVGIG (reference sequence). CDR3 length: 13 amino acids. The DNA for the CDR3 is TGTGCCTGGAGTGTGAAGGGGTTTCACGAGCAGTACTTC. Amino acids: CAWSVKGFHEQYF.

This rearrangement joins TRBV7-6 to TRBJ1-1; 7 bases line up with TRBD1. CDR1 and CDR2 from the germline V gene are SGHVS and FNYEAQ. The CDR3 totals 14 residues. J lost 0 bases, V lost 7 bases, and 5 bases had no gene match. DNA for the CDR3: TGTGCCAGCAACTCAGGGGGGATGAACACTGAAGCTTTCTTT. This sequence encodes CASNSGGMNTEAFF.

V usage is TRBV7-8 and J usage is TRBJ2-2, with 8 bases identical to TRBD1. The V gene end was trimmed by 5 bases and the J gene end by 6 bases; junction bases not matched to a gene: 11. The CDR3 sequence is 16 residues long. Germline assignment: CDR1 SGHVS and CDR2 FQNEAQ. CDR3 region: CASSKPDRGLSGELFF. CDR3 bases: TGTGCCAGCAGCAAGCCTGACAGGGGTCTCTCCGGGGAGCTGTTTTTT. Full variable domain (missing parts from reference TRBV7-8 and TRBJ2-2): GAGVSQSPRYKVAKRGQDVALRCDPISGHVSLFWYQQALGQGPEFLTYFQNEAQLDKSGLPSDRFFAERPEGSVSTLKIQRTQQEDSAVYLCASSKPDRGLSGELFFGEGSRLTVL.

The gene calls are TRBV2 and TRBJ1-1; no definite D call. Per germline, CDR1 SNHLY and CDR2 FYNNEI. V was trimmed by 8 bases and J by 2 bases, leaving 12 bases between them. This CDR3 region has 13 residues. In nucleotides, the CDR3 is TGTGCCAGCTTAGGTAGCAGAAACACTGAAGCTTTCTTT. Protein product: CASLGSRNTEAFF.

This sequence joins TRBV14 and TRBJ1-2; possibly TRBD1 for D (6 bases). The length of the CDR3 is 14 residues. Deletions cut 3 bases from V and 8 bases from J, with 16 bases between. CDR1 and CDR2 from the germline V gene are SGHDN and FVKESK. CDR3 protein: CASSHPEQGLGYTF. CDR3 nucleotide sequence: TGTGCCAGCAGCCACCCAGAACAGGGCCTAGGCTACACCTTC.

A word on this clone: A read error may account for a junction end that differs from germline. V gene TRBV7-7 combines with J gene TRBJ2-1; 9 nucleotides match TRBD2. The CDR3 runs 15 residues. The germline V gene encodes CDR1 SSHAT and CDR2 FNYEAQ (reference sequence). DNA of the CDR3: TGTGCTAGCAGCTTGAGGCGGGGGGGTACCAGTGAGCAGTTCTTC. This sequence encodes CASSLRRGGTSEQFF.

V and J are TRBV5-4 and TRBJ1-1; no firm D call. Trimming stripped 1 base from V and 2 bases from J, with 6 bases between. Per the germline V gene, CDR1 is SGHNT and CDR2 is YYREEE (reference sequence). The CDR3 runs to 13 residues. The CDR3 coding sequence is TGTGCCAGCAGCTTGCTCACTAACACTGAAGCTTTCTTT. This gives the protein CASSLLTNTEAFF. The full variable domain, completed using reference TRBV5-4 and TRBJ1-1, is ETGVTQSPTHLIKTRGQQVTLRCSSQSGHNTVSWYQQALGQGPQFIFQYYREEENGRGNFPPRFSGLQFPNYSSELNVNALELDDSALYLCASSLLTNTEAFFGQGTRLTVV.

The chain joins TRBV6-5 to TRBJ1-2, with a possible D match to TRBD1 (6 bases). V was cut by 8 bases and J by 5 bases, with 12 bases left in between. Germline CDR1 reads MNHEY; CDR2 reads SVGAGI. The CDR3 covers 12 residues. CDR3 coding DNA: TGTGCCAGCTGGAATCAGGGGTATGGCTACACCTTC. It translates to CASWNQGYGYTF.

The gene calls are TRBV5-4 and TRBJ1-2; 7 bases map to TRBD1. There are 16 residues in the CDR3. Trimming cost V 0 bases and J 3 bases; bases outside gene matches: 8. CDR1 and CDR2 (germline): SGHNT, YYREEE (reference sequence). The CDR3 nucleotides are TGTGCCAGCAGCTTGGCCAATACAGGGGTAGACTATGGCTACACCTTC. Its translation is CASSLANTGVDYGYTF.

This clone was seen once. At the DNA level, this CDR3 is encoded by other sequences in the same sample as well. The chain links TRBV19 to TRBJ2-7, with a tentative D call TRBD1 (5 bases). The CDR3 contains 14 residues. V lost 3 bases to trimming and J lost 0 bases, with 9 bases between them. Germline V gene sequence: CDR1 LNHDA, CDR2 SQIVND (reference sequence). CDR3 sequence (DNA): TGTGCCAGTAGTATCTCCAGGGACTCCTACGAGCAGTACTTC. Residues: CASSISRDSYEQYF.

The J gene is TRBJ2-2, the V gene TRBV7-8, with D possibly matching TRBD1 (5 bases). The V gene lost 7 bases and the J gene lost 4 bases, with 22 bases spanning the gap. This CDR3 has 17 residues. Germline V lookup: CDR1 SGHVS, CDR2 FQNEAQ. DNA of the CDR3: TGTGCCAGCACCTCTGTTGGAAGGGGCTGGGGCACCGGGGAGCTGTTTTTT. It is translated as CASTSVGRGWGTGELFF. The full variable domain, its missing parts supplied by reference TRBV7-8 and TRBJ2-2, is GAGVSQSPRYKVAKRGQDVALRCDPISGHVSLFWYQQALGQGPEFLTYFQNEAQLDKSGLPSDRFFAERPEGSVSTLKIQRTQQEDSAVYLCASTSVGRGWGTGELFFGEGSRLTVL.

The chain uses TRBV25-1 and TRBJ2-2; 9 bases agree with TRBD2. The germline CDR1 and CDR2 sequences are MGHDK and SYGVNS. This CDR3 contains 16 residues. V was pared by 3 bases and J by 1 base, with 3 bases of the junction left unmatched. The CDR3 loop reads CASSEGLAVNTGELFF. Here the CDR3 DNA reads TGTGCCAGCAGTGAGGGACTAGCAGTGAACACCGGGGAGCTGTTTTTT.

The V and J genes are TRBV28 and TRBJ2-1, with TRBD1 matching 7 bases. Germline CDR1 MDHEN, CDR2 SYDVKM. The ends lost 0 bases at V and 12 bases at J; junction bases unmatched: 17. This CDR3 region has 17 residues. This CDR3 is CASSLWRETGRTQWQFF. CDR3 coding DNA: TGTGCCAGCAGTTTATGGCGTGAGACAGGGCGGACACAATGGCAGTTCTTC.

This chain links TRBV14 with TRBJ2-5; 7 nucleotides align to TRBD1. Germline V lookup: CDR1 SGHDN, CDR2 FVKESK. This CDR3 is 16 amino acids long. V was pared by 1 base and J by 5 bases, with 10 bases of the junction left unmatched. This chain's CDR3 is CASSQVWDSTLETQYF. In DNA, the CDR3 is TGTGCCAGCAGCCAAGTTTGGGACAGTACGTTGGAGACCCAGTACTTC.

In this sample, this clone turned up once. The chain uses TRBV10-3 and TRBJ2-5, with a tentative D call TRBD2 (5 bases). Germline CDR1 is ENHRY and CDR2 is SYGVKD. The CDR3 sequence is 13 residues long. Trimming shortened V by 5 bases and J by 5 bases, and 12 bases separated the two germline ends. The chain's CDR3 is CAISTPDWETQYF. The CDR3 nucleotides are TGTGCCATCAGTACCCCGGACTGGGAGACCCAGTACTTC.

The J gene is TRBJ2-7, the V gene TRBV4-1; 9 nucleotides agree with TRBD1. The CDR3 runs to 16 residues. In germline, CDR1 is MGHRA, CDR2 YSYEKL. V gave up 3 bases and J gave up 0 bases; unmatched junction bases: 6. The CDR3 DNA sequence: TGCGCCAGCAGCCAGCCCACAGGGGGCGGCTCCTACGAGCAGTACTTC. Residues: CASSQPTGGGSYEQYF.

The chain recombines TRBV4-1 with TRBJ2-7; D not resolved. The CDR3 extends over 14 amino acids. The germline V and J ends were trimmed by 2 bases and 3 bases, with 11 bases remaining between them. Per the germline V gene, CDR1 is MGHRA and CDR2 is YSYEKL. The CDR3 loop is CASSQRGDLYEQYF. DNA for the CDR3: TGCGCCAGCAGCCAACGAGGAGACCTCTACGAGCAGTACTTC.

The V and J genes are TRBV28 and TRBJ2-7, with D tentatively TRBD2 (5 bases). Germline V gene sequence: CDR1 MDHEN, CDR2 SYDVKM. The CDR3 contains 14 residues. V lost 7 bases and J 2 bases, leaving 15 bases between the germline ends. The CDR3 sequence is CASILGRGTYEQYF. The CDR3 coding sequence is TGTGCCAGCATCCTCGGCCGGGGTACCTACGAGCAGTACTTC.

The J gene is TRBJ2-1, the V gene TRBV6-6; possibly TRBD2 for D (5 bases). This CDR3 comprises 13 residues. With 6 bases removed from V and 7 bases from J, the gap between germline ends came to 13 bases. The germline gives CDR1 MNHNY, CDR2 SVGAGI (reference sequence). CDR3 region: CASSPQGGNEQFF. Written as DNA, the CDR3 is TGTGCCAGCAGCCCCCAAGGCGGGAATGAGCAGTTCTTC.

As to this clone: The same CDR3 also results from other DNA sequences found in this sample. The DNA of the CDR3 is TGTGCCAGCAGCGTAGGGACAGGGACCTACGAGCAGTACTTC. Amino acid sequence: CASSVGTGTYEQYF. The chain couples TRBV9 to TRBJ2-7; 8 bases map to TRBD1. Germline CDR1 reads SGDLS; CDR2 reads YYNGEE. V lost 0 bases to trimming and J lost 2 bases; unmatched junction nucleotides: 1. This CDR3 spans 14 amino acids.

The V gene is TRBV9, the J gene TRBJ2-1; a weak D match, TRBD2 (6 bases). Germline CDR1 SGDLS, CDR2 YYNGEE. V lost 0 bases to trimming and J lost 9 bases, with 16 bases between them. The CDR3 contains 15 residues. The DNA of the CDR3 is TGTGCCAGCAGCGTAGAGTCGACTAGTTCCGGTGAGCAGTTCTTC. It codes for CASSVESTSSGEQFF.

CDR3 region: CASSLGTGVETEAFF. The CDR3 DNA follows: TGTGCCAGCAGTTTAGGGACAGGGGTCGAGACTGAAGCTTTCTTT. The chain employs TRBV27 and TRBJ1-1; 10 positions agree with TRBD1. Germline V lookup: CDR1 MNHEY, CDR2 SMNVEV (reference sequence). This CDR3 is built from 15 residues. Trimming took 2 bases from V and 5 from J; bases not matched to a gene: 5.

The chain links TRBV28 to TRBJ2-7; 7 bases fit TRBD2. Germline V gene lookup returns CDR1 MDHEN and CDR2 SYDVKM. The CDR3 contains 14 residues. Unmatched junction bases numbered 12, after V lost 11 bases and J lost 2 bases. CDR3 residues: CALNSGGKTYEQYF. Here the CDR3 DNA reads TGTGCCCTTAACTCGGGGGGTAAGACCTACGAGCAGTACTTC.

The rearrangement uses TRBV18 and TRBJ1-6; 9 bases fit TRBD1. Germline V gives CDR1 KGHSH, CDR2 LQKENI. Trimming took 4 bases from V and 8 from J; bases not matched to a gene: 3. CDR3 length: 14 residues. CDR3 sequence reads: CASSQTGGDSPLHF. As DNA, the CDR3 is TGTGCCAGCTCACAGACAGGGGGTGATTCACCCCTCCACTTT.

This sequence joins TRBV18 and TRBJ1-6, with D unresolved. V lost 3 bases to trimming and J lost 3 bases, with 9 bases between them. Looked up from germline, CDR1 is KGHSH and CDR2 is LQKENI. This CDR3 contains 15 residues. CDR3 region: CASSPNRDYNSPLHF. CDR3 bases: TGTGCCAGCTCACCGAACCGAGACTATAATTCACCCCTCCACTTT.

J is TRBJ1-4 and V is TRBV29-1; perhaps TRBD1 as D (6 bases). There are 11 residues in the CDR3. Germline V gives CDR1 SQVTM, CDR2 ANQGSEA. The V end lost 7 bases, the J end lost 12 bases, and 15 bases lay between the germline ends. The CDR3 is CSGDLGGELFF. CDR3 DNA sequence: TGCAGCGGCGATCTAGGGGGGGAACTGTTTTTT. Variable domain in full (rest from reference TRBV29-1 and TRBJ1-4): SAVISQKPSRDICQRGTSLTIQCQVDSQVTMMFWYRQQPGQSLTLIATANQGSEATYESGFVIDKFPISRPNLTFSTLTVSNMSPEDSSIYLCSGDLGGELFFGSGTQLSVL.